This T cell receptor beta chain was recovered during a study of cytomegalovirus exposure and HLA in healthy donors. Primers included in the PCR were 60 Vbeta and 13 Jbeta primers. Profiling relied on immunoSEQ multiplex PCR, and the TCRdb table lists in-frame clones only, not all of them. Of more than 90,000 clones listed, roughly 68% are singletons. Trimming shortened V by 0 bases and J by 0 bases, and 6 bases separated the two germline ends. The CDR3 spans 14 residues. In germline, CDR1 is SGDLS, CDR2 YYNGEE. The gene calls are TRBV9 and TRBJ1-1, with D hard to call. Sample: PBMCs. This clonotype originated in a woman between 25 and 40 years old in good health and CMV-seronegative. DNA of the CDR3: TGTGCCAGCAGCGTAGTGGAGCTGAACACTGAAGCTTTCTTT. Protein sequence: CASSVVELNTEAFF.